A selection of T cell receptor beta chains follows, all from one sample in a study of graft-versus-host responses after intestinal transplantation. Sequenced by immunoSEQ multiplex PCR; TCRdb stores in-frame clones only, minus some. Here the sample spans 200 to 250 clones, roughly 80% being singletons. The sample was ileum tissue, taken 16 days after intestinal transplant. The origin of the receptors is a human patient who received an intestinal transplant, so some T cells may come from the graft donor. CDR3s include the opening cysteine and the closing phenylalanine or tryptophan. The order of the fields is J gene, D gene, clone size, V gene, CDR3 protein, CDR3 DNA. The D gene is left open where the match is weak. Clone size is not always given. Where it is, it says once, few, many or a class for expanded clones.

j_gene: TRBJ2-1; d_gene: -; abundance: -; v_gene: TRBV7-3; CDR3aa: CASSPGSYNEQFF; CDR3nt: TGTGCCAGCAGCCCCGGGTCTTACAATGAGCAGTTCTTC
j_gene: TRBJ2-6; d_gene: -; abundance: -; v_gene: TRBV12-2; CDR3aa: CASRQGTSTQSRANVLTF; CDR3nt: TGTGCAAGTCGCCAGGGTACCTCCACACAAAGTCGGGCCAACGTCCTGACTTTC
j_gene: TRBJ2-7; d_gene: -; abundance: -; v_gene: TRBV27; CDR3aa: CASSSGGSYEQYF; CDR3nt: TGTGCCAGCAGTTCTGGCGGGTCCTACGAGCAGTACTTC
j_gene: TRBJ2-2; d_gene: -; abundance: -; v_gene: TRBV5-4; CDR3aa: CASSKYRGLELFF; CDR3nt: TGTGCCAGCAGCAAATACAGGGGACTGGAGCTGTTTTTT
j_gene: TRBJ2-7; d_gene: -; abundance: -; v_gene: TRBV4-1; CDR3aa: CASSQDNSPTYEQYF; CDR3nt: TGCGCCAGCAGCCAAGATAATAGCCCCACCTACGAGCAGTACTTC
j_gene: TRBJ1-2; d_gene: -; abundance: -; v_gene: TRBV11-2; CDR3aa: CASSLIKSRKTYGYTF; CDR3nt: TGTGCCAGCAGCTTGATTAAAAGCAGAAAGACCTATGGCTACACCTTC
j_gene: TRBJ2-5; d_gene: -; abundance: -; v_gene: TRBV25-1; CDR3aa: CASIQSGSETQYF; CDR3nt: TGTGCCAGCATCCAGAGTGGGTCGGAGACCCAGTACTTC
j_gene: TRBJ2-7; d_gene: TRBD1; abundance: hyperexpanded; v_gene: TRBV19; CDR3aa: CATGQGVSEQYF; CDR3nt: TGTGCAACGGGACAGGGAGTTAGCGAGCAGTACTTC
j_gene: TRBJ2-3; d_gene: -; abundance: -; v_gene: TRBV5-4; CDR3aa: CASSLDGGAYTDTQYF; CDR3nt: TGTGCCAGCAGCTTGGATGGGGGGGCCTACACAGATACGCAGTATTTT
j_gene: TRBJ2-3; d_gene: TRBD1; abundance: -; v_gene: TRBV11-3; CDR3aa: CASSPWTGSATDTQYF; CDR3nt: TGTGCCAGCAGCCCCTGGACAGGAAGCGCGACAGATACGCAGTATTTT
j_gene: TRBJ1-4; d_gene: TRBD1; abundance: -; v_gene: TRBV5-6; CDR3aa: CASNLQGGEKLFF; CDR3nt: TGTGCCAGCAATCTACAGGGGGGTGAAAAACTGTTTTTT
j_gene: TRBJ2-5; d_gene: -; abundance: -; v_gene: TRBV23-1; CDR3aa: CASRQNPGEETQYF; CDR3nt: TGCGCCAGCCGTCAAAACCCAGGGGAAGAGACCCAGTACTTC
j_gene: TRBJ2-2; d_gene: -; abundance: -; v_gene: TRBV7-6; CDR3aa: CASSFLGTGELFF; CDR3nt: TGTGCCAGCAGCTTTCTTGGCACCGGGGAGCTGTTTTTT
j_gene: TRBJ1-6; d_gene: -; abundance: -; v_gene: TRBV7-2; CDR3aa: CASSLVPRSSYNSPLHF; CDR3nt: TGTGCCAGCAGCTTAGTACCGAGGAGCTCCTATAATTCACCCCTCCACTTT
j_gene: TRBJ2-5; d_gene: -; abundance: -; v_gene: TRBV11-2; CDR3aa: CASSSFGLVVRGETQYF; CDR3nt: TGTGCCAGCAGCTCCTTCGGTCTTGTGGTTAGGGGAGAGACCCAGTACTTC
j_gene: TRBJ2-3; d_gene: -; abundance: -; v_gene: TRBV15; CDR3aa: CATSRDRVRGDTQYF; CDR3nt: TGTGCCACCAGCAGAGACAGGGTGCGGGGAGATACGCAGTATTTT
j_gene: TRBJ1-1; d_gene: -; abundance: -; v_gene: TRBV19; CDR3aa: CASSIVVGGTEAFF; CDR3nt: TGTGCCAGTAGTATAGTCGTGGGAGGCACTGAAGCTTTCTTT
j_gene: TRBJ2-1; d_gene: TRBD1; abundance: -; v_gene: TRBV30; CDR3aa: CAWSLGTGVYNEQFF; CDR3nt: TGTGCCTGGAGTCTCGGGACAGGGGTGTACAATGAGCAGTTCTTC
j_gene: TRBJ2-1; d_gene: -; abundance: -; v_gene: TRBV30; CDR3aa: CAWTPRGHEQFF; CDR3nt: TGTGCCTGGACTCCTCGGGGGCATGAGCAGTTCTTC
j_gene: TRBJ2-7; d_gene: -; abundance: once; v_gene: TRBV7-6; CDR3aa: CASSLLGTPYEQYF; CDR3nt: TGTGCCAGCAGCTTACTCGGGACACCCTACGAGCAGTACTTC
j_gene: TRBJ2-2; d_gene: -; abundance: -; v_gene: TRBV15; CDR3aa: CATSIARPNTGELFF; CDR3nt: TGTGCCACCAGCATCGCTAGACCGAACACCGGGGAGCTGTTTTTT
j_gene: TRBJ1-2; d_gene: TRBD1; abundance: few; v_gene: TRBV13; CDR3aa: CASSLGGQVLPLNYGYTF; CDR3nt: TGTGCCAGCAGCTTAGGGGGACAGGTACTACCGCTTAACTATGGCTACACCTTC
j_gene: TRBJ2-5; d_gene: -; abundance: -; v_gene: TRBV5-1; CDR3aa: CASELRETQYF; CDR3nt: TGCGCCAGCGAATTGAGAGAGACCCAGTACTTC
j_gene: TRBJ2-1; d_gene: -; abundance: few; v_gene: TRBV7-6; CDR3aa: CASSSPGTLNEQFF; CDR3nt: TGTGCCAGCAGCTCCCCCGGGACGCTGAATGAGCAGTTCTTC
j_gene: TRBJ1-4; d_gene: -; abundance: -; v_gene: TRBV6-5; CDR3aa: CASRSGWQSNEKLFF; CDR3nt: TGTGCCAGCCGCTCAGGCTGGCAGTCTAATGAAAAACTGTTTTTT
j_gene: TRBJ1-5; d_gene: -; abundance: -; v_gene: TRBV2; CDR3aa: CASSGVGASSNQPQHF; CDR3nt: TGTGCCAGCAGTGGTGTGGGGGCGAGTAGCAATCAGCCCCAGCATTTT
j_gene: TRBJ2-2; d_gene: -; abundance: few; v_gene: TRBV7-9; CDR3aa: CASSELGTGELFF; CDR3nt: TGTGCCAGCAGCGAACTAGGGACCGGGGAGCTGTTTTTT
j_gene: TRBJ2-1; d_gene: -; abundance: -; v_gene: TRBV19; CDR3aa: CASSLGGGPYNEQFF; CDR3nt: TGTGCCAGTAGTTTAGGGGGGGGCCCCTACAATGAGCAGTTCTTC
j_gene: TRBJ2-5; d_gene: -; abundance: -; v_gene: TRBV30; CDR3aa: CAWSVGDQETQYF; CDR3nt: TGTGCCTGGAGTGTAGGGGACCAAGAGACCCAGTACTTC
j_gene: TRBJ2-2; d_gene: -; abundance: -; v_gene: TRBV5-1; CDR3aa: CASSGMGVNTGELFF; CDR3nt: TGCGCCAGCAGCGGGATGGGGGTGAACACCGGGGAGCTGTTTTTT
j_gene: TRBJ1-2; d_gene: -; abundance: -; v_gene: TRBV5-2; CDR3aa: CASNPCREVRKTYGYTF; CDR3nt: TGTGCCAGCAATCCGTGTCGAGAGGTACGAAAGACCTATGGCTACACCTTC
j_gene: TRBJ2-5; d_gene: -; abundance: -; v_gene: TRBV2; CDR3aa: CASIGLQETQYF; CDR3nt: TGTGCCAGCATAGGCTTACAAGAGACCCAGTACTTC